A single sample is the source of the 9 T cell receptor beta chains below, sequenced in a study of blood T cell repertoires in COVID-19. TCRdb's copy holds only in-frame clones and misses some; the assay was immunoSEQ multiplex PCR. Of about 76,000 clones listed, around 90% are singletons. What was sequenced was peripheral blood. Source of these receptors: a man in his fifties with active COVID-19.

The chain employs TRBV5-6 and TRBJ1-6; 8 nucleotides agree with TRBD1. This CDR3 has 13 residues. The germline V gene encodes CDR1 SGHDT and CDR2 YYEEEE. V was pared by 4 bases and J by 8 bases, with 2 bases of the junction left unmatched. CDR3 coding DNA: TGTGCCAGCAGCCCAGGGGGCTATTCACCCCTCCACTTT. This encodes CASSPGGYSPLHF. Looking up the rest from reference TRBV5-6 and TRBJ1-6 gives the full variable domain: DAGVTQSPTHLIKTRGQQVTLRCSPKSGHDTVSWYQQALGQGPQFIFQYYEEEERQRGNFPDRFSGHQFPNYSSELNVNALLLGDSALYLCASSPGGYSPLHFGNGTRLTVT.

V usage is TRBV21-1 and J usage is TRBJ1-2. TRBV21-1 is flagged as a pseudogene. The CDR3 runs 15 residues. As DNA, the CDR3 is TGTGCCAGCAGCATTGAGGAATCCTCCCCCTATGGCTACACCTTC. It yields the protein CASSIEESSPYGYTF.

In its sample, this clone was seen a few times. The chain combines TRBV28 with TRBJ1-2; D ambiguous. The CDR3 length is 13 residues. V shed 8 bases and J shed 4 bases, with 14 bases lying between them. The V gene's germline CDR1 is MDHEN and CDR2 SYDVKM. In DNA, the CDR3 is TGTGCCAGCCGGTCCAGCGATCGCTATGGCTACACCTTC. The encoded protein is CASRSSDRYGYTF.

This chain links TRBV28 with TRBJ1-1; D is ambiguous. Germline V gives CDR1 MDHEN, CDR2 SYDVKM. Trimming took off 3 bases at V and 8 bases at J, with 10 bases between the two ends. CDR3 length: 12 residues. CDR3 residues: CASSFRQWEAFF. CDR3 sequence (DNA): TGTGCCAGCAGTTTCCGCCAGTGGGAAGCTTTCTTT.

The chain uses TRBV29-1 and TRBJ2-7; 9 bases line up with TRBD1. The germline V gene has CDR1 SQVTM and CDR2 ANQGSEA. The CDR3 runs 14 residues. V dropped 6 bases and J dropped 4; count of bases not matched to a gene: 10. The CDR3 spells CSVAPGQGSYEQYF. CDR3 DNA sequence: TGCAGCGTCGCACCGGGACAGGGATCGTACGAGCAGTACTTC.

V is TRBV3-1 (or the pseudogene TRBV3-2) and J is TRBJ2-2; D call uncertain. This CDR3 is 13 amino acids long. The germline CDR1 and CDR2 sequences are LGHDT and YNNKEL (reference sequence). V lost 3 bases, J lost 3 bases, and 5 bases lay in between. The CDR3 sequence: CASSHPYTGELFF. CDR3 bases: TGTGCCAGCAGCCACCCTTACACCGGGGAGCTGTTTTTT.

DNA of the CDR3: TGTGCCAGCAGTTTGGCCACAGGGTCCGGGGCCAACGTCCTGACTTTC. This encodes CASSLATGSGANVLTF. The chain recombines TRBV28 with TRBJ2-6; a weak D match, TRBD1 (6 bases). The germline CDR1 and CDR2 sequences are MDHEN and SYDVKM. The CDR3 totals 16 residues. V shed 3 bases and J shed 4 bases, with 13 bases lying between them.

The chain is built from TRBV18 and TRBJ1-1; possibly TRBD1 for D (5 bases). The CDR3 has 14 residues. The V end lost 4 bases, the J end lost 5 bases, and 14 bases lay between the germline ends. CDR1 and CDR2 from the germline V gene are KGHSH and LQKENI. CDR3 nucleotide sequence: TGTGCCAGCTCACAGACAGCCGGTGGGACTGAAGCTTTCTTT. Protein product: CASSQTAGGTEAFF.

The genes are TRBV21-1 and TRBJ2-7; the table's D call of TRBD1 was not tested on the DNA. TRBV21-1 is flagged as a pseudogene. The CDR3 spans 18 residues. DNA for the CDR3: TGTGCCAGCAGCAAAAAGACACCGCATCCAGGGGGCTCGGGGGAGCAGTACTTC. Protein: CASSKKTPHPGGSGEQYF.